Listed here are 11 T cell receptor beta chains from one sample, sequenced in a study of T cell responses to AZD1222 COVID-19 vaccine. Assay: immunoSEQ multiplex PCR; the TCRdb copy retains only in-frame clones and omits some. Altogether about 94,000 clones are present, over 75% being singletons, with the ten largest covering less than 15%. Material: peripheral blood, obtained on day 0 of AZD1222 vaccination. The receptor set was obtained from an adult in good health.

The chain joins TRBV6-5 to TRBJ1-2, with TRBD1 identical over 8 bases. Germline V gene sequence: CDR1 MNHEY, CDR2 SVGAGI. This CDR3 region has 15 residues. Germline trimming cut 4 bases from V and 8 bases from J; bases unmatched to any gene: 12. As DNA, the CDR3 is TGTGCCAGCAGTTCCCTACAAACAGGGGGTGTCGGCTACACCTTC. It specifies CASSSLQTGGVGYTF.

The V and J genes are TRBV12-2 and TRBJ2-3. TRBV12-2 is flagged as a pseudogene. This CDR3 is 16 amino acids long. CDR3 sequence: CASRLAGRALKDTQYF. CDR3 DNA sequence: TGTGCAAGTCGCTTAGCCGGGCGCGCCTTAAAAGATACGCAGTATTTT.

V gene TRBV19 combines with J gene TRBJ2-2; 11 nucleotides line up with TRBD2. Germline values: CDR1 LNHDA, CDR2 SQIVND (reference sequence). Trimming at V came to 4 bases and at J to 7 bases, leaving 8 bases not matched to a gene. There are 16 residues in the CDR3. CDR3 region: CASSTIAGGPGGELFF. The CDR3, as DNA: TGTGCCAGTAGTACTATAGCGGGGGGGCCTGGCGGGGAGCTGTTTTTT.

Of note for this clone: Other nucleotide sequences in the sample specify the same CDR3. This sequence joins TRBV18 and TRBJ2-3; D is perhaps TRBD1 (6 bases). V lost 0 bases and J 6 bases, leaving 7 bases between the germline ends. Germline-derived CDR1 and CDR2 are KGHSH and LQKENI. There are 13 residues in the CDR3. The CDR3 is CASSPPGADTQYF. CDR3 nucleotides: TGTGCCAGCTCACCACCGGGGGCGGATACGCAGTATTTT.

The chain joins TRBV12-3 or TRBV12-4 to TRBJ1-1; D gene uncertain. The CDR3 has 13 residues. The V and J ends lost 4 bases and 5 bases respectively, with 11 bases between them. For the CDR3, the DNA is TGTGCCAGCAGTTCCGGACCGGGGACTGAAGCTTTCTTT. Translating it yields CASSSGPGTEAFF.

This clone is a singleton in its sample. This chain uses TRBV5-6 with TRBJ2-5; D gene ambiguous. CDR3 size: 15 residues. Germline V gene sequence: CDR1 SGHDT, CDR2 YYEEEE. V was pared by 6 bases and J by 5 bases, with 20 bases between. The CDR3, as DNA: TGTGCCAGCACCCCAGGCCGTGTGGTGGGTGAGACCCAGTACTTC. Its protein is CASTPGRVVGETQYF.

V is TRBV19 and J is TRBJ2-5, with 8 bases aligning to TRBD1. The CDR3 has 15 residues. Losses at the gene ends were 1 base for V and 5 bases for J; bases not matched to a gene: 6. Germline V gene lookup returns CDR1 LNHDA and CDR2 SQIVND (reference sequence). The CDR3 bases are TGTGCCAGTAGTATAGGAAGGGACAGGATGGAGACCCAGTACTTC. Translation gives CASSIGRDRMETQYF.

This chain joins TRBV18 and TRBJ1-1; D is perhaps TRBD1 (5 bases). Germline V gives CDR1 KGHSH, CDR2 LQKENI. V lost 6 bases to trimming and J lost 1 base, with 15 bases between them. The CDR3 loop spans 15 amino acids. The CDR3 nucleotides are TGTGCCAGCTCCCAGACTTCGACAGCGAACACTGAAGCTTTCTTT. This sequence encodes CASSQTSTANTEAFF.

This clone was observed a single time. The rearrangement joins TRBV19 to TRBJ1-1, with D maybe TRBD1 (6 bases). The germline CDR1 and CDR2 sequences are LNHDA and SQIVND (reference sequence). The V end lost 9 bases, the J end lost 0 bases, and 17 bases lay between the germline ends. The CDR3 contains 15 residues. CDR3 loop: CASKAGARLNTEAFF. The CDR3 nucleotides are TGTGCCAGCAAGGCAGGGGCAAGATTGAACACTGAAGCTTTCTTT.

The chain employs TRBV7-2 and TRBJ1-5; 9 nucleotides line up with TRBD1. With V trimmed by 5 bases and J by 3 bases, 5 bases remained unmatched. CDR1 is SGHTA and CDR2 is FQGNSA in the germline V gene. CDR3 size: 15 residues. This CDR3 reads CASSADRGVNQPQHF. DNA of the CDR3: TGTGCCAGCAGCGCGGACAGGGGAGTCAATCAGCCCCAGCATTTT.

The gene calls are TRBV7-2 and TRBJ2-1; D is uncertain. Germline V gene lookup returns CDR1 SGHTA and CDR2 FQGNSA. The CDR3 covers 14 residues. Trimming stripped 5 bases from V and 4 bases from J, with 12 bases between. The CDR3 bases are TGTGCCAGCAGCCGCCTAGGGCAATACAATGAGCAGTTCTTC. The encoded protein is CASSRLGQYNEQFF.